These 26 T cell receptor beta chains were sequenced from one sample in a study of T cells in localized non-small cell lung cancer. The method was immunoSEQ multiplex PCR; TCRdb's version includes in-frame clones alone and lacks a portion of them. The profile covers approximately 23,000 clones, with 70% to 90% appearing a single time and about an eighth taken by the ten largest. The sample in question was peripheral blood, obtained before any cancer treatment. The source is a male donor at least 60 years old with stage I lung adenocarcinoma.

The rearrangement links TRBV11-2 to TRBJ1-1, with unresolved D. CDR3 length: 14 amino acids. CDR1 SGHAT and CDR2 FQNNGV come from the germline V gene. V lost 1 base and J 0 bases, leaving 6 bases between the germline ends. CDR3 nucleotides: TGTGCCAGCAGCTTAGGGCAGATGAACACTGAAGCTTTCTTT. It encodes CASSLGQMNTEAFF.

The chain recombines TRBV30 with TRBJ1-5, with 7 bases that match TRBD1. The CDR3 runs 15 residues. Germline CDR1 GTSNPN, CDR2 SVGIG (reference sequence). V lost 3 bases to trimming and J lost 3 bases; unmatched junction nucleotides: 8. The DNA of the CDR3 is TGTGCCTGGAGAAATGGGGGACAGCCCAATCAGCCCCAGCATTTT. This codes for CAWRNGGQPNQPQHF.

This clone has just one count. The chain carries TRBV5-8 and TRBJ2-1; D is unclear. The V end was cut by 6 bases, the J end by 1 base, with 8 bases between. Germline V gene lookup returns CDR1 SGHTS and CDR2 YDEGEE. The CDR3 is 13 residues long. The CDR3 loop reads CASMRRSYNEQFF. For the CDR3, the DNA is TGTGCCAGCATGAGAAGATCCTACAATGAGCAGTTCTTC.

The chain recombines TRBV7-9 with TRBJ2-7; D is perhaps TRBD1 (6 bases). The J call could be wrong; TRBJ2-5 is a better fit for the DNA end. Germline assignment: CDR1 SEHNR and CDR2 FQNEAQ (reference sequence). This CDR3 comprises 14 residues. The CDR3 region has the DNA TGTGCCAGCAGCTTAGGAGAAGGGGGACAGACCCAGTACTTC. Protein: CASSLGEGGQTQYF.

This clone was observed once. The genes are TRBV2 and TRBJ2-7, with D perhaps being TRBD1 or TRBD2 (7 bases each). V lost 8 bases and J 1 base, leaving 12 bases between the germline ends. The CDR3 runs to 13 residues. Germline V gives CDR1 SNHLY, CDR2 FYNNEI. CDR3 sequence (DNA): TGTGCCAGCGGGGGGGACAGATCCTACGAGCAGTACTTC. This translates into CASGGDRSYEQYF.

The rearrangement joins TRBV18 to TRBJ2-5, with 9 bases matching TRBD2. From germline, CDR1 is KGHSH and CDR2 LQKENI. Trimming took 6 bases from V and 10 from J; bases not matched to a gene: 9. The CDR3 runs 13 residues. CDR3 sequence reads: CASSPSGDDVQYF. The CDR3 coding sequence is TGTGCCAGCTCGCCTAGCGGGGACGACGTCCAGTACTTC. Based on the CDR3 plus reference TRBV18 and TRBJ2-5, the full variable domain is NAGVMQNPRHLVRRRGQEARLRCSPMKGHSHVYWYRQLPEEGLKFMVYLQKENIIDESGMPKERFSAEFPKEGPSILRIQQVVRGDSAAYFCASSPSGDDVQYFGPGTRLLVL.

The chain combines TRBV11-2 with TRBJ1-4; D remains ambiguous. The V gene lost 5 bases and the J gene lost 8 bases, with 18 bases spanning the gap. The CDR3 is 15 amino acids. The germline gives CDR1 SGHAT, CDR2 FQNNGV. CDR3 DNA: TGTGCCAGCAGCCCCTCGACTGGGAATGAGGAAAAACTGTTTTTT. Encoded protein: CASSPSTGNEEKLFF.

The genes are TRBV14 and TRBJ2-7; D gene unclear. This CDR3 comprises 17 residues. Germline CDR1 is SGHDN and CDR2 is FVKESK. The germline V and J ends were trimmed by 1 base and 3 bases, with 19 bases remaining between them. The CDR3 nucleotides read TGTGCCAGCAGCCAAGGGAGTAGAAGGGAACGGTTCTACGAGCAGTACTTC. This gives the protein CASSQGSRRERFYEQYF.

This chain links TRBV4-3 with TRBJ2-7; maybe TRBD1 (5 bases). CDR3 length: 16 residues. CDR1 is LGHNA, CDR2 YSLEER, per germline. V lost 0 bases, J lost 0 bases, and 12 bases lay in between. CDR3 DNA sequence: TGCGCCAGCAGCCAAGATATGGCAGGGCACTCCTACGAGCAGTACTTC. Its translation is CASSQDMAGHSYEQYF.

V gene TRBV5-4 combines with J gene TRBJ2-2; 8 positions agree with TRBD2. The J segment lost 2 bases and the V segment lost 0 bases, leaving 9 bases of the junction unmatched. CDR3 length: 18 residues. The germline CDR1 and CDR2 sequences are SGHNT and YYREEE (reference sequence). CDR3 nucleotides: TGTGCCAGCAGCTTGGGGGCCTTAGCGGGATCTAACACCGGGGAGCTGTTTTTT. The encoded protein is CASSLGALAGSNTGELFF.

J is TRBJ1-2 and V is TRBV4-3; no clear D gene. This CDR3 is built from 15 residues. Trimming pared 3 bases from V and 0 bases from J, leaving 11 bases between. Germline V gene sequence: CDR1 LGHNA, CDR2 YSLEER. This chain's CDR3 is CASSQVGRSNYGYTF. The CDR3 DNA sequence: TGCGCCAGCAGCCAGGTGGGTCGTTCTAACTATGGCTACACCTTC.

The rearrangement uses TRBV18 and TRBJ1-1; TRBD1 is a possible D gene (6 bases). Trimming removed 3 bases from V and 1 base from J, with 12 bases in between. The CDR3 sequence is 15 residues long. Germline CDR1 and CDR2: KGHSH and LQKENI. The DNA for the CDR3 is TGTGCCAGCTCACCTCAGGGGAACGGGAACACTGAAGCTTTCTTT. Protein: CASSPQGNGNTEAFF.

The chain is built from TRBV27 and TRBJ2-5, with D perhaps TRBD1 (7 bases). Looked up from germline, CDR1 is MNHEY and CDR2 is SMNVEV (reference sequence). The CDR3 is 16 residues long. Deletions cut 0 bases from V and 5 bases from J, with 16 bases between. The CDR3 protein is CASSLSPQGGYETQYF. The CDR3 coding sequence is TGTGCCAGCAGTTTATCCCCCCAGGGGGGCTACGAGACCCAGTACTTC.

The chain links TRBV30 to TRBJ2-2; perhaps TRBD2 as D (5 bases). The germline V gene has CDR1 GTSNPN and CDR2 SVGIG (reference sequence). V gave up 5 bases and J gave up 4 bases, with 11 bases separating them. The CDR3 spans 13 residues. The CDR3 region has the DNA TGTGCCTGGGCTGTGAGGGTCACCGGGGAGCTGTTTTTT. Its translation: CAWAVRVTGELFF.

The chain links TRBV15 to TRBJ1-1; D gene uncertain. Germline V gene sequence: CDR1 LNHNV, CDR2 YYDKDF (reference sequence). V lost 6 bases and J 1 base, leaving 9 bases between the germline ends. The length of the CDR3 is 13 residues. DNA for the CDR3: TGTGCCACCAGACTAAATCAGAACACTGAAGCTTTCTTT. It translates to CATRLNQNTEAFF. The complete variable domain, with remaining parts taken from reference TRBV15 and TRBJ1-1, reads DAMVIQNPRYQVTQFGKPVTLSCSQTLNHNVMYWYQQKSSQAPKLLFHYYDKDFNNEADTPDNFQSRRPNTSFCFLDIRSPGLGDTAMYLCATRLNQNTEAFFGQGTRLTVV.

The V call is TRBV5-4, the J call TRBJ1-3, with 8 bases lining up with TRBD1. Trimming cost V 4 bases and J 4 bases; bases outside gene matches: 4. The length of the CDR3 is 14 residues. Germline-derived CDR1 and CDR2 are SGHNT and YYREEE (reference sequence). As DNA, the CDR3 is TGTGCCAGCAGCCCAGACAGGGGCGGAAACACCATATATTTT. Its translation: CASSPDRGGNTIYF.

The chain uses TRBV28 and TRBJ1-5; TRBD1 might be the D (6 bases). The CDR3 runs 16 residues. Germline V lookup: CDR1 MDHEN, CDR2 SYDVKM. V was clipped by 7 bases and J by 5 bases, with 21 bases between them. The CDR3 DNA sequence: TGTGCCAGCACCCTCGCCGAGGGGGGAAGATATCAGCCCCAGCATTTT. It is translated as CASTLAEGGRYQPQHF.

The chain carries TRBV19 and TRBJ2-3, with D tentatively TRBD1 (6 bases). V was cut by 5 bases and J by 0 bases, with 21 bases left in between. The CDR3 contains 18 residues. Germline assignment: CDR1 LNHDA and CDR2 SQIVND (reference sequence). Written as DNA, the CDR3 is TGTGCCAGTAGTGGAGCTGAACAGGGAACTCCTAGCACAGATACGCAGTATTTT. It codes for CASSGAEQGTPSTDTQYF.

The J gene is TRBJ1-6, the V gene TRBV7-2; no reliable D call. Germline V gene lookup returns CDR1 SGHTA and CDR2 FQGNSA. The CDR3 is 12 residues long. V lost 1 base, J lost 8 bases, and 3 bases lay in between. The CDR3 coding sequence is TGTGCCAGCAGCTTAGTACATTCACCCCTCCACTTT. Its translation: CASSLVHSPLHF. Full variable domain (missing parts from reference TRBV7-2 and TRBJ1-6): GAGVSQSPSNKVTEKGKDVELRCDPISGHTALYWYRQSLGQGLEFLIYFQGNSAPDKSGLPSDRFSAERTGGSVSTLTIQRTQQEDSAVYLCASSLVHSPLHFGNGTRLTVT.

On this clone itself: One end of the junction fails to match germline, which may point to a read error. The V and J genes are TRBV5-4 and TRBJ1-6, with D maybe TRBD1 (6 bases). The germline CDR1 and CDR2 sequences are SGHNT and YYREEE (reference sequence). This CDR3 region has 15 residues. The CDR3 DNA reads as TGTGCCAGCAGTTTGGACAGCACTAATAATTCACCCCTCCACTTT. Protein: CASSLDSTNNSPLHF.

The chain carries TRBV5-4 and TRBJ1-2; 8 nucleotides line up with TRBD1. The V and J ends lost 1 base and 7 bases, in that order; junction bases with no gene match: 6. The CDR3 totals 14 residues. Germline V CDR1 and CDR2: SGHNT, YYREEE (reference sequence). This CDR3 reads CASSLFGTGPGYTF. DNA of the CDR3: TGTGCCAGCAGCTTGTTCGGGACAGGACCTGGCTACACCTTC.

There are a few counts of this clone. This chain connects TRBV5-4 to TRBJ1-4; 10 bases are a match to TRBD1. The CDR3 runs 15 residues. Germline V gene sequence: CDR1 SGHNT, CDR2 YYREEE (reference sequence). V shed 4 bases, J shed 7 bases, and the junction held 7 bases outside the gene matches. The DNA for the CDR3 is TGTGCCAGCAGCAGACAGACAGGGGGCGGTGAAAAACTGTTTTTT. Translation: CASSRQTGGGEKLFF.

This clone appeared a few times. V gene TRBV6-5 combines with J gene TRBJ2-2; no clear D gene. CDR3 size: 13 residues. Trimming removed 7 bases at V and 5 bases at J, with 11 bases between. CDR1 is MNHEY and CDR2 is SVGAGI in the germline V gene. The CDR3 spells CASTAFGTGELFF. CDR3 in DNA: TGTGCCAGCACCGCTTTTGGAACCGGGGAGCTGTTTTTT.

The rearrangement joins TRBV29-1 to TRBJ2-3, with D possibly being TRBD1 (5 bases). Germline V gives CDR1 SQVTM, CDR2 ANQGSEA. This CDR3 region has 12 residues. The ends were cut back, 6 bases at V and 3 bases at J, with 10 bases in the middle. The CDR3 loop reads CSVSSGTDTQYF. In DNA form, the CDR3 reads TGCAGCGTCTCATCAGGGACAGATACGCAGTATTTT.

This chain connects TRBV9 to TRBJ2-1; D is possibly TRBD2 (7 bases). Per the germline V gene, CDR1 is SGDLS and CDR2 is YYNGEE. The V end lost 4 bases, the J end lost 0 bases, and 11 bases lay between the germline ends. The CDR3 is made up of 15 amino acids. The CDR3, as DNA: TGTGCCAGCAGCCCGCGGGGGCCCTCCTACAATGAGCAGTTCTTC. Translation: CASSPRGPSYNEQFF.

The CDR3 DNA follows: TGTGCCAGCTCACCAAAGCGGGGTACCACAGAGACCCAGTACTTC. Its protein is CASSPKRGTTETQYF. V usage is TRBV18 and J usage is TRBJ2-5; TRBD2 matches at 7 bases. This CDR3 comprises 15 residues. Per the germline V gene, CDR1 is KGHSH and CDR2 is LQKENI. With 2 bases clipped from V and 4 bases from J, the junction kept 7 bases outside the gene matches.